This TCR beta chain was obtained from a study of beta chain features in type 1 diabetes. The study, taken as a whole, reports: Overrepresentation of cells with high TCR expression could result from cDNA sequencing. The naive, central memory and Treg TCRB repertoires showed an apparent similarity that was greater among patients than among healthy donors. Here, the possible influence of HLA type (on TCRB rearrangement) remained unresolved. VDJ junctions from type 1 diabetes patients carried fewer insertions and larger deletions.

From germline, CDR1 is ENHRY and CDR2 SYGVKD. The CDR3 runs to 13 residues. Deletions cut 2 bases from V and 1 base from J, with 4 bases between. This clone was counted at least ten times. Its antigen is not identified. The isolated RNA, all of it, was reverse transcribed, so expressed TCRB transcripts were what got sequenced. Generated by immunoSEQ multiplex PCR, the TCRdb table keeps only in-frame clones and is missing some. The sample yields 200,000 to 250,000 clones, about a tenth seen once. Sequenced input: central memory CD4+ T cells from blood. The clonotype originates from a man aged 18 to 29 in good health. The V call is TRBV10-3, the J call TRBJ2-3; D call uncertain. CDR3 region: CAISEAGTDTQYF. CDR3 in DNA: TGTGCCATCAGTGAGGCAGGCACAGATACGCAGTATTTT.